This TCR beta chain originates from a study of shared clonotypes between healthy human individuals. As to this clone: Its antigen is not known.

Findings and caveats of the study: Relative to memory subsets, naive subsets generally showed larger estimated richness. Naive CD4 clonotypes were shared across a few donors at about 5.2%.

The V gene's germline CDR1 is MNHNS and CDR2 SASEGT. This CDR3 region has 14 residues. V lost 5 bases and J lost 6, with 16 bases in between. The protocol was immunoSEQ multiplex PCR, while the TCRdb copy is restricted to in-frame clones and leaves out a portion. Of some 2,400,000 clones listed, 95% are singletons. This TCR was sampled from a man between 18 and 35 years old in good health. V usage is TRBV6-1 and J usage is TRBJ1-1; possibly TRBD1 for D (6 bases). Sequencing input: naive CD4+ T cells sorted from blood. Noted subset: CD45RA+ positively selected. The CDR3 region has the DNA TGTGCCAGCAGTAAACAGGGTGCGACCGCTGAAGCTTTCTTT. Amino acids: CASSKQGATAEAFF.